The present entry profiles one TCR beta chain with its context. The antigen remains undetermined. Libraries were prepared by immunoSEQ multiplex PCR; TCRdb keeps only in-frame clonotypes and omits some of them. The sample has 75,000 to 90,000 clones, 70% to 90% seen once; the top ten hold 9.5% to 13%. The sample comes from a study of T cell responses to AZD1222 COVID-19 vaccine. Germline CDR1 KGHDR, CDR2 SFDVKD. The CDR3 spans 12 residues. V gave up 9 bases and J gave up 0 bases, with 7 bases separating them. Study-wide findings and caveats: Nearly half of spike-specific TCRs reportedly target variant regions that are unmutated in the B.1.351 and B.1.1.7 variants. Receipt of two AZD1222 doses was followed by a rise in Spike-specific TCR breadth and depth.

Second-dose recipients at about 4 or about 12 weeks were treated as one pooled group. The chain carries TRBV24-1 and TRBJ2-5; D uncertain. This clonotype was sampled from an adult who received the AZD1222 COVID-19 vaccine. The specimen comprised peripheral blood, sampled 28 days after the second AZD1222 dose. The CDR3 is CATQNYQETQYF. In DNA, the CDR3 is TGTGCCACCCAGAACTACCAAGAGACCCAGTACTTC.